This is a list of T cell receptor beta chains from one sample in a study of blood T cell repertoires in COVID-19. Clones were sequenced by immunoSEQ multiplex PCR, and TCRdb holds only the in-frame ones, with some missing. The sample carries approximately 210,000 clones, around nine tenths recorded once. Sequencing was performed on peripheral blood. These TCRs come from a woman aged 40 to 49 with acute or convalescent COVID-19. The CDR3 runs from the conserved cysteine through the conserved F or W. Fields, in order: V gene, CDR3 protein.

TRBV7-9,CASSLESGGTEAFF
TRBV6-6,CASSSTGVNYGYTF
TRBV7-9,CASSLGQGKDYGYTF
TRBV5-5,CASSLGSEPRAFF
TRBV6-1,CASSEGQGDNEQFF
TRBV7-2,CASSLLLTGDYGYTF
TRBV6-5,CASSWGTGASDTQYF
TRBV7-3,CASSESDEQFF
TRBV4-1,CASSPGEAQGTRLGEKLFF
TRBV6-5,CASSFPRGEAFF
TRBV5-1,CASGPRPLNTEAFF
TRBV4-1,CASSQERGGAETQYF
TRBV1,CTSSPPGTPGNEQFF
TRBV3-1/TRBV3-2,CASSRTGTLYGYTF
TRBV6-2/TRBV6-3,CASSSISQETQYF
TRBV5-5,CASSGTGAQQPQHF
TRBV3-1/TRBV3-2,CASSQLSTDTQYF
TRBV5-8,CASSVTEPIAFNEQFF
TRBV12-5,CASGPGDGEAFF
TRBV10-2,CATAPLGREGQPQHF
TRBV9,CASSPGQRNIQYF
TRBV11-2,CASSLGAGRDTEAFF
TRBV5-1,CASSLQTTGASTDTQYF
TRBV19,CASSMMGQGTLWDQPQHF
TRBV12-3/TRBV12-4,CASSLIPYEQFF
TRBV3-1/TRBV3-2,CASSRQGSYGYTF
TRBV6-7,CDGQGYGYTF
TRBV27,CASSLSAGNYGYTF
TRBV24-1,CATPRQADTEAFF
TRBV11-2,CASSLDGQIYNEQFF
TRBV3-1/TRBV3-2,CASSQPPGQGGYGYTF
TRBV27,CASSRTSSYNEQFF
TRBV11-2,CASSLRPQGDSELFF
TRBV19,CASSTFGNTIYF
TRBV7-9,CASSLGAGGDTDTQYF
TRBV29-1,CSTGTGRGYTF
TRBV5-4,CASRSTSGGTGELFF
TRBV5-4,CASSAHRDRETGELFF
TRBV4-1,CASSQDSLAGLNNEQFF
TRBV5-1,CASSLLPGRGAGDTQYF